These 27 T cell receptor beta chains originate from one sample sequenced in a study of regulatory T cells in long-lasting Graves disease. As for time point: persistent/refractory GD, antithyroid drugs over 5 years with positive TRAb. After RNA was extracted from PBMCs, the TCR library was made from it. According to the study, TCR beta libraries were built with iRepertoire HTBI primers and CDR3-region Arm-PCR. TCRdb used MiXCR to reprocess the multiplex PCR reads, holding one entry per CDR3 protein. This repertoire shows approximately 360,000 distinct CDR3 sequences, 23% found once; its top ten account for around 30%. The input for sequencing was peripheral blood mononuclear cells (PBMCs), taken when the disease was refractory, from a patient treated with antithyroid drugs. These receptor sequences come from a woman aged 40 to 50 with Graves disease.

V gene TRBV6-9 combines with J gene TRBJ1-1, with D tentatively TRBD1 (6 bases). The V and J ends lost 4 bases and 3 bases respectively, with 15 bases between them. CDR3 length equals 15 residues. Germline lookup yields CDR1 MNHGY and CDR2 SVAAGI. The chain's CDR3 is CASSSLWDIYTEAFF. The CDR3 DNA is TGTGCCAGCAGTTCCCTCTGGGACATTTACACTGAAGCTTTCTTT.

The V call is TRBV9, the J call TRBJ1-2; TRBD1 matches 10 bases. The CDR3 is 17 residues long. The V and J ends lost 2 bases and 0 bases, in that order; junction bases with no gene match: 7. Germline V gene lookup returns CDR1 SGDLS and CDR2 YYNGEE. This chain's CDR3 is CASSVGTGANPNYGYTF. The CDR3 region has the DNA TGTGCCAGCAGCGTTGGGACAGGGGCGAATCCTAACTATGGCTACACCTTC.

The sample holds a few counts of this clonotype. V is TRBV7-9 and J is TRBJ2-7, with a tentative D call TRBD1 (7 bases). From germline, CDR1 is SEHNR and CDR2 FQNEAQ (reference sequence). The CDR3 runs to 15 residues. V dropped 6 bases and J dropped 0 bases, with 15 bases sitting between them. CDR3 in DNA: TGTGCCAGCAGAAAATTCAGGGGGGTCTCCTACGAGCAGTACTTC. Protein: CASRKFRGVSYEQYF.

This clonotype showed up many times. The chain employs TRBV12-3 or TRBV12-4 and TRBJ1-5, with 7 bases lining up with TRBD1. After removal of 6 bases from V and 10 bases from J, the junction contained 9 bases not matched to a gene. The CDR3 is made up of 13 amino acids. The DNA of the CDR3 is TGTGCCAGCAGCTCTGACAGGGTTGGTCCCCAGCATTTT. Translation gives CASSSDRVGPQHF.

This clonotype was seen a few times. The chain carries TRBV20-1 and TRBJ1-2; TRBD1 matches at 9 bases. With 5 bases clipped from V and 6 bases from J, the junction kept 7 bases outside the gene matches. Per the germline V gene, CDR1 is DFQATT and CDR2 is SNEGSKA (reference sequence). The CDR3 totals 13 residues. CDR3 nucleotide sequence: TGCAGTGCTGCGGACAGGGGTGGGAATGGCTACACCTTC. Amino acid sequence: CSAADRGGNGYTF.

In this sample, this clonotype turned up a few times. The chain uses TRBV20-1 and TRBJ2-5; TRBD2 agrees at 8 bases. The CDR3 is 15 amino acids. Germline assignment: CDR1 DFQATT and CDR2 SNEGSKA (reference sequence). Trimming removed 3 bases from V and 0 bases from J; junction bases left unmatched: 6. CDR3 coding DNA: TGCAGTGCTAGCGGACTAGCAGCGTACCAAGAGACCCAGTACTTC. Protein: CSASGLAAYQETQYF.

Regarding this clonotype: This may arise from a read error, as a much more abundant clone is one base away. The conserved final phenylalanine or tryptophan is absent from the CDR3, which likely points to a read error. The genes are TRBV6-1 and TRBJ1-1; the D gene is possibly TRBD1 (5 bases). The CDR3 is 12 amino acids. The germline gives CDR1 MNHNS, CDR2 SASEGT. V lost 0 bases and J lost 6, with 5 bases in between. CDR3 DNA sequence: TGTGCCAGCAGTGAAGCGGGGGCTGAAGCTTTCTCT. It is translated as CASSEAGAEAFS.

This clonotype was counted many times. The chain has TRBV28 and TRBJ1-2; 7 nucleotides line up with TRBD1. The ends lost 5 bases at V and 2 bases at J; junction bases unmatched: 8. The CDR3 runs 15 residues. Germline values: CDR1 MDHEN, CDR2 SYDVKM. CDR3 in amino acids: CASSLTQGLNYGYTF. The CDR3 DNA reads as TGTGCCAGCAGTCTTACACAGGGGCTGAACTATGGCTACACCTTC.

This clonotype has more than one count but fewer than ten. With a much larger clone just one base away, this may be a read error. The conserved phenylalanine or tryptophan is not found at the CDR3 terminus, so this likely reflects a read error. The gene calls are TRBV28 and TRBJ1-1; D is undetermined. V was cut by 8 bases and J by 0 bases, with 13 bases left in between. The CDR3 extends over 14 amino acids. The germline V gene encodes CDR1 MDHEN and CDR2 SYDVKM. CDR3: CASRVGEVNTEAFL. The CDR3 DNA follows: TGTGCCAGCCGGGTAGGAGAGGTGAACACTGAAGCTTTCCTT.

This rearrangement joins TRBV9 to TRBJ2-1; no clear D. The germline V and J ends were trimmed by 3 bases and 5 bases, with 12 bases remaining between them. This CDR3 spans 14 amino acids. CDR1 SGDLS and CDR2 YYNGEE come from the germline V gene. Here the CDR3 DNA reads TGTGCCAGCAGCGCCCCCCCAACAGACAATGAGCAGTTCTTC. Protein sequence: CASSAPPTDNEQFF.

The gene calls are TRBV28 and TRBJ2-7; no firm D call. The CDR3 totals 14 residues. Trimming took 3 bases from V and 2 from J, leaving 11 bases between them. The germline CDR1 and CDR2 sequences are MDHEN and SYDVKM. Written as DNA, the CDR3 is TGTGCCAGCAGTTTTGACACACTTGCCTACGAGCAGTACTTC. It is translated as CASSFDTLAYEQYF.

This clonotype came up many times. CDR3 protein: CASSPTGTGAYEQYF. Written as DNA, the CDR3 is TGTGCCAGCAGCCCAACCGGGACAGGGGCCTACGAGCAGTACTTC. The chain combines TRBV28 with TRBJ2-7; TRBD1 agrees at 10 bases. Trimming cost V 6 bases and J 2 bases; bases outside gene matches: 7. From germline, CDR1 is MDHEN and CDR2 SYDVKM. This CDR3 is built from 15 residues.

The rearrangement uses TRBV28 and TRBJ1-2; the match to TRBD1 covers 7 bases. The V and J ends lost 8 bases and 4 bases, in that order; junction bases with no gene match: 13. Per the germline V gene, CDR1 is MDHEN and CDR2 is SYDVKM. The CDR3 loop spans 15 amino acids. The CDR3 bases are TGTGCCAGCGTGAGTCGGGACAGTCGTCTCTATGGCTACACCTTC. Protein product: CASVSRDSRLYGYTF.

This clonotype was recorded a few times. V gene TRBV9 combines with J gene TRBJ2-7, with D tentatively TRBD1 or TRBD2 (5 bases each). V lost 0 bases to trimming and J lost 3 bases, with 13 bases between them. This CDR3 spans 15 amino acids. Per the germline V gene, CDR1 is SGDLS and CDR2 is YYNGEE. The CDR3 DNA follows: TGTGCCAGCAGCGTAGGGGACCAGCCCATCTACGAGCAGTACTTC. This gives the protein CASSVGDQPIYEQYF.

This clonotype was seen once. This clone may be a read error of a much larger clone one base away. The chain couples TRBV7-9 to TRBJ1-1, with D possibly matching TRBD1 (5 bases). The CDR3 totals 13 residues. With 2 bases removed from V and 3 bases from J, the gap between germline ends came to 7 bases. CDR1 and CDR2 from the germline V gene are SEHNR and FQNEAQ (reference sequence). The CDR3 DNA sequence: TGTGCCAGCAGCTTAATGGGGGACACTGAAGCTTTCTTT. Its protein product is CASSLMGDTEAFF.

Only a few counts were recorded for this clonotype. The junction and the germline gene differ at one end; a read error may be behind it. The chain combines TRBV7-3 with TRBJ2-2; D is undetermined. This CDR3 is 17 amino acids long. Germline V CDR1 and CDR2: SGHTA, FQGTGA. The CDR3 DNA reads TGTGCCAGCAGCTCTAACGTGTTGTCAGCGAACTCCGGGGAGCTGTTTTTT. Protein sequence: CASSSNVLSANSGELFF. Based on the CDR3 plus reference TRBV7-3 and TRBJ2-2, the full variable domain is GAGVSQTPSNKVTEKGKYVELRCDPISGHTALYWYRQSLGQGPEFLIYFQGTGAADDSGLPNDRFFAVRPEGSVSTLKIQRTERGDSAVYLCASSSNVLSANSGELFFGEGSRLTVL.

Many counts were recorded for this clonotype. This chain joins TRBV19 and TRBJ1-1; D call uncertain. There are 14 residues in the CDR3. The germline CDR1 and CDR2 sequences are LNHDA and SQIVND (reference sequence). V was shortened by 6 bases and J by 0 bases, with 11 bases between the two germline ends. CDR3 coding DNA: TGTGCCAGTAGCGCCTGGGAGGTGAACACTGAAGCTTTCTTT. Protein product: CASSAWEVNTEAFF.

This clonotype occurred many times. The rearrangement links TRBV20-1 to TRBJ2-5; 9 positions agree with TRBD2. The CDR3 contains 13 residues. V lost 6 bases and J lost 2; bases outside the gene matches: 4. From germline, CDR1 is DFQATT and CDR2 SNEGSKA (reference sequence). DNA of the CDR3: TGCAGTGCCCAGACTAGCGGACAAGAGACCCAGTACTTC. It is translated as CSAQTSGQETQYF.

This clonotype has only a few counts. The chain couples TRBV2 to TRBJ2-2, with TRBD1 matching 7 bases. J was trimmed by 5 bases and V by 5 bases; bases with no gene match: 8. The CDR3 covers 15 residues. The germline gives CDR1 SNHLY, CDR2 FYNNEI. The CDR3, as DNA: TGTGCCAGCAGTCCAGGGGGTTCGGGGACCGGGGAGCTGTTTTTT. Translated: CASSPGGSGTGELFF.

In the case of this clonotype: It is likely a read error, because the conserved phenylalanine at the end of the CDR3 is missing. This chain links TRBV6-5 with TRBJ2-5; D perhaps matches TRBD2 (5 bases). The V end lost 2 bases, the J end lost 5 bases, and 15 bases lay between the germline ends. Germline values: CDR1 MNHEY, CDR2 SVGAGI. CDR3 length equals 15 residues. CDR3 coding DNA: TGTGCCAGCAGTTACGATCCGTGGTCGGGGGAGACCCAGTACCTC. This translates into CASSYDPWSGETQYL.

This clonotype was recorded a few times. The chain recombines TRBV28 with TRBJ2-3; no clear D gene. The V end was cut by 5 bases, the J end by 5 bases, with 5 bases between. This CDR3 has 11 amino acids. CDR1 is MDHEN, CDR2 SYDVKM, per germline. CDR3 in amino acids: CASSAVDTQYF. For the CDR3, the DNA is TGTGCCAGCAGTGCGGTAGATACGCAGTATTTT.

A few counts support this clonotype. The chain links TRBV18 to TRBJ2-7, with TRBD2 identical over 7 bases. V was pared by 3 bases and J by 5 bases, with 1 base of the junction left unmatched. The CDR3 extends over 12 amino acids. CDR1 and CDR2 from the germline V gene are KGHSH and LQKENI. The CDR3 sequence is CASSPGGDEQYF. The CDR3 coding sequence is TGTGCCAGCTCACCGGGGGGGGACGAGCAGTACTTC.

The V gene is TRBV29-1, the J gene TRBJ2-7; 13 nucleotides agree with TRBD2. The CDR3 contains 14 residues. The V gene's germline CDR1 is SQVTM and CDR2 ANQGSEA. V lost 2 bases and J lost 6; bases outside the gene matches: 4. The CDR3 sequence is CSVETGTSGTEQYF. CDR3 nucleotides: TGCAGCGTTGAAACCGGGACTAGCGGGACCGAGCAGTACTTC.

This clonotype was seen ten or more times. The V and J genes are TRBV7-9 and TRBJ2-5, with TRBD1 matching over 7 bases. The CDR3 is 17 residues long. With 5 bases clipped from V and 4 bases from J, the junction kept 16 bases outside the gene matches. Germline CDR1 reads SEHNR; CDR2 reads FQNEAQ (reference sequence). CDR3 in DNA: TGTGCCAGCAGCCTTAATTCTTGGAGAGCAGGGGGAGAGACCCAGTACTTC. This translates into CASSLNSWRAGGETQYF.

This clonotype was seen a handful of times. This clone may be a read error of a much larger clone one base away. The CDR3 here is CASSSLGFGEAFF. The CDR3 DNA follows: TGTGCCAGCAGTTCTCTAGGTTTTGGTGAAGCTTTCTTT. This chain links TRBV28 with TRBJ1-1; D gene unclear. Germline V gene lookup returns CDR1 MDHEN and CDR2 SYDVKM. The CDR3 covers 13 residues. V gave up 4 bases and J gave up 7 bases, with 13 bases separating them.

This clonotype has ten or more counts. The V and J genes are TRBV10-3 and TRBJ2-5; D unresolved. Germline-derived CDR1 and CDR2 are ENHRY and SYGVKD. This CDR3 region has 13 residues. V lost 7 bases and J 2 bases, leaving 11 bases between the germline ends. The CDR3 nucleotides are TGTGCCATCAAAGGTGGCAGTCAAGAGACCCAGTACTTC. This gives the protein CAIKGGSQETQYF.

V is TRBV5-1 and J is TRBJ2-7, with no clear D. There are 15 residues in the CDR3. CDR1 SGHRS and CDR2 YFSETQ come from the germline V gene. V dropped 0 bases and J dropped 6 bases, with 16 bases sitting between them. CDR3 sequence reads: CASSLGSEKWREQYF. The DNA for the CDR3 is TGCGCCAGCAGCTTGGGATCGGAAAAGTGGCGCGAGCAGTACTTC. The full variable domain, in which reference TRBV5-1 and TRBJ2-7 provide the parts outside the CDR3, is KAGVTQTPRYLIKTRGQQVTLSCSPISGHRSVSWYQQTPGQGLQFLFEYFSETQRNKGNFPGRFSGRQFSNSRSEMNVSTLELGDSALYLCASSLGSEKWREQYFGPGTRLTVT.